Listed here is a single TCR beta chain. Antigen specificity is unknown. V lost 5 bases and J lost 4, with 6 bases in between. This CDR3 contains 13 residues. CDR1 and CDR2 (germline): MNHEY, SMNVEV (reference sequence). The sequenced template was cDNA made from the entire isolated RNA. Using immunoSEQ multiplex PCR, the repertoire was profiled, and TCRdb retains in-frame clones only, with some absent. Among 130,000 or so clones listed, 9% to 9.5% were seen once. The single heparinised draw taken from each donor contained about 100 mL of blood on average. Based on CD45RO/CCR7/CD25/CD127/CD95/CD27, CD4+ regulatory, stem cell-like memory, naive and central memory cells were sorted. This sample is drawn from a study of beta chain features in type 1 diabetes. Findings of the study overall: Because the template was cDNA, high-expressing cells might be over-represented. In patients and controls equally, PCR might favor templates that are shorter.

The receptor was derived from a man aged 18 to 35 in good health. The specimen sequenced was central memory CD4+ T cells from blood. The chain joins TRBV27 to TRBJ2-6, with D perhaps matching TRBD2 (6 bases). The CDR3 DNA is TGTGCCAGCAGTCGGGGGGGGGCCAACGTCCTGACTTTC. This codes for CASSRGGANVLTF.